Given below is one TCR beta chain in context. The sample comes from a study of blood T cell repertoires in COVID-19. Study details: Samples representing acute and convalescent COVID-19 were sourced from the United States, Italy and Spain.

Per the original methods: Reference gene primers were amplified, and this amplification served to estimate nucleated cell counts. Here immunoSEQ multiplex PCR was the method, and the copy in TCRdb shows in-frame clones only, minus some. From that table come the V and J calls and clone size; the DNA was used to work out D and trimming. The sample has about 270,000 clones; about nine tenths are singletons. The sample comprised peripheral blood. This TCR was sampled from a man aged 55 to 70 who had recovered from COVID-19.

CDR3 amino acids: CASSFQRGSNEQFF. CDR3 in DNA: TGTGCCAGCAGTTTCCAAAGGGGTTCCAATGAGCAGTTCTTC. This chain links TRBV6-5 with TRBJ2-1; possibly TRBD1 for D (5 bases). CDR1 and CDR2 from the germline V gene are MNHEY and SVGAGI. CDR3 length: 14 residues. Trimming took off 4 bases at V and 6 bases at J, with 13 bases between the two ends.